This T cell receptor (beta chain) was captured in a study of identical twins. Notes on the study in general: Conclusions were drawn cross-sectionally by statistical analysis, without following the same donors. Abundant beta clonotypes from cord blood had fewer insertions, unlike memory repertoires, which showed none.

A universal primer site arose from template switching, and cDNA bore unique molecular identifiers. MiXCR, run by TCRdb on the 5' RACE reads, gives a single entry per CDR3 protein. The sample has about 1.7 million distinct CDR3 sequences; about 32% are singletons. The CDR3 covers 13 residues. CDR1 and CDR2 (germline): SGHRS, YFSETQ. V lost 1 base, J lost 3 bases, and 7 bases lay in between. This clonotype occurred a few times. Its antigen is still unknown. Everyone who gave samples was a healthy Caucasian. The chain couples TRBV5-1 to TRBJ2-5; D gene uncertain. The TCR comes from a newborn girl in good health. Material for sequencing was cord blood. The CDR3 is CASSLFTEETQYF. The CDR3 DNA is TGCGCCAGCAGCTTGTTCACTGAAGAGACCCAGTACTTC.